The 3 T cell receptor beta chains reported below all come from one sample, sequenced in a study of blood T cell repertoires in COVID-19. TCRdb keeps only in-frame clones here, not all; method: immunoSEQ multiplex PCR. Of around 170,000 clones listed, roughly 80% are singletons. Sequenced sample: PBMCs or T cells enriched from blood (not recorded which). The receptors stem from a woman between 50 and 59 years old who had recovered from COVID-19.

This clone was detected only once. V usage is TRBV2 and J usage is TRBJ2-5, with TRBD1 matching 9 bases. The CDR3 extends over 13 amino acids. CDR1 and CDR2 (germline): SNHLY, FYNNEI. V lost 6 bases, J lost 8 bases, and 7 bases stayed unmatched. DNA of the CDR3: TGTGCCAGCAGAGACAGGGGGGGAGGTACCCAGTACTTC. It encodes CASRDRGGGTQYF. Complete variable domain (other parts from reference TRBV2 and TRBJ2-5): EPEVTQTPSHQVTQMGQEVILRCVPISNHLYFYWYRQILGQKVEFLVSFYNNEISEKSEIFDDQFSVERPDGSNFTLKIRSTKLEDSAMYFCASRDRGGGTQYFGPGTRLLVL.

J is TRBJ1-3 and V is TRBV19, with TRBD1 identical over 7 bases. There are 13 residues in the CDR3. The V and J ends lost 10 bases and 2 bases, in that order; junction bases with no gene match: 5. The germline V gene has CDR1 LNHDA and CDR2 SQIVND (reference sequence). The CDR3 here is CAIGGAAGNTIYF. The DNA of the CDR3 is TGTGCCATAGGGGGCGCAGCTGGAAACACCATATATTTT.

This chain connects TRBV18 to TRBJ2-3; D not certain. Deletions cut 3 bases from V and 5 bases from J, with 6 bases between. The CDR3 has 12 amino acids. Germline loops: CDR1 KGHSH, CDR2 LQKENI. CDR3 residues: CASSPSGDTQYF. The CDR3 coding sequence is TGTGCCAGCTCACCTTCGGGAGATACGCAGTATTTT.